These 27 T cell receptor beta chains originate from one sample sequenced in a study of CD8 T cells in Susac syndrome. Random hexamers were used to reverse transcribe 0.5 to 1 ug of RNA. TCRdb reanalysed the immunoSEQ multiplex PCR reads using MiXCR and keeps one entry per CDR3 protein. Of around 170,000 distinct CDR3 sequences in the sample, 95% to 96% are singletons; the top ten hold about 0.12%. The sequenced sample was CD4+ T cells from PBMCs. All receptors come from a human donor with Susac syndrome.

The chain employs TRBV28 and TRBJ1-1; unclear D gene. From germline, CDR1 is MDHEN and CDR2 SYDVKM. With 1 base removed from V and 11 bases from J, the gap between germline ends came to 11 bases. The CDR3 is 12 amino acids. DNA of the CDR3: TGTGCCAGCAGTTTATTAACACTGAGGGCTTTCTTT. Translated: CASSLLTLRAFF.

This clonotype was observed once. This chain connects TRBV30 to TRBJ2-1, with D tentatively TRBD2 (6 bases). This CDR3 is built from 18 residues. Between the trimmed V and J ends, which lost 1 base and 1 base, there was a span of 20 bases. Germline V lookup: CDR1 GTSNPN, CDR2 SVGIG (reference sequence). The DNA of the CDR3 is TGTGCCTGGAGTGGGTTAGCGGAAGGAGGACGGTCCTACAATGAGCAGTTCTTC. Translation gives CAWSGLAEGGRSYNEQFF.

The rearrangement links TRBV7-2 to TRBJ2-7; a weak D match, TRBD1 (6 bases). Per the germline V gene, CDR1 is SGHTA and CDR2 is FQGNSA. V shed 5 bases and J shed 6 bases, with 14 bases lying between them. The CDR3 is 13 residues long. CDR3 residues: CASSPQGVGEQYV. CDR3 sequence (DNA): TGTGCCAGCAGCCCACAGGGAGTGGGCGAGCAGTACGTC.

This chain links TRBV20-1 with TRBJ2-7, with 7 bases lining up with TRBD1. The CDR3 sequence is 15 residues long. The V segment lost 0 bases and the J segment 1 base; nucleotides outside the gene matches: 6. Germline lookup yields CDR1 DFQATT and CDR2 SNEGSKA (reference sequence). The CDR3 DNA reads as TGCAGTGCTAGAGATCCTTCGACAGGGTCCTACGAGCAGTACGTC. Translating gives CSARDPSTGSYEQYV.

CDR3 region: CASSPTRTEETQYF. In DNA, the CDR3 is TGTGCCAGCTCACCAACGAGGACAGAAGAGACCCAGTACTTC. The chain combines TRBV18 with TRBJ2-5, with D possibly matching TRBD1 (6 bases). Germline assignment: CDR1 KGHSH and CDR2 LQKENI. Trimming removed 2 bases at V and 3 bases at J, with 10 bases between. This CDR3 has 14 residues.

This clonotype was recorded once. V and J are TRBV30 and TRBJ1-2; no firm D call. CDR3 length equals 14 residues. Trimming took 2 bases from V and 5 from J, leaving 15 bases between them. Germline lookup yields CDR1 GTSNPN and CDR2 SVGIG (reference sequence). This CDR3 is CAWSHLQAVYGYTF. The CDR3 DNA reads TGTGCCTGGAGTCACCTTCAAGCTGTATATGGCTACACCTTC.

This clonotype was observed a single time. This sequence joins TRBV10-3 and TRBJ1-5, with a weak D call TRBD1 (5 bases). V gave up 9 bases and J gave up 8 bases, with 17 bases separating them. CDR1 is ENHRY, CDR2 SYGVKD, per germline. The CDR3 sequence is 13 residues long. The CDR3 DNA reads TGTGCCATAGGGTTCGGGGGTGAGGAGCCCCAGCATTTT. Translated: CAIGFGGEEPQHF.

The chain is built from TRBV5-5 and TRBJ2-5; the match to TRBD1 covers 12 bases. CDR3 length equals 16 residues. Germline lookup yields CDR1 SGHKS and CDR2 YYEKEE (reference sequence). Losses at the gene ends were 0 bases for V and 6 bases for J; bases not matched to a gene: 6. CDR3 region: CASSLAGTGGRKTQYF. CDR3 DNA sequence: TGTGCCAGCAGCTTGGCCGGGACAGGGGGCCGGAAGACCCAGTACTTC.

The chain uses TRBV7-9 and TRBJ2-3; the D is unclear. The germline V gene has CDR1 SEHNR and CDR2 FQNEAQ (reference sequence). This CDR3 contains 14 residues. Trimming shortened V by 2 bases and J by 8 bases, and 14 bases separated the two germline ends. CDR3 bases: TGTGCCAGCAGCTTAACAAGCCTGTTCGGTACGCAGTATTTT. Translated, it gives CASSLTSLFGTQYF.

The chain employs TRBV3-1 and TRBJ1-1; a possible D gene is TRBD1 (5 bases). The CDR3 length is 13 residues. Germline V gives CDR1 LGHDT, CDR2 YNNKEL (reference sequence). The V end lost 0 bases, the J end lost 7 bases, and 9 bases lay between the germline ends. CDR3 sequence: CASSQDMGGEAFF. The CDR3 nucleotides are TGTGCCAGCAGCCAAGATATGGGGGGTGAAGCTTTCTTT.

The gene calls are TRBV28 and TRBJ1-2, with D unresolved. The CDR3 length is 13 residues. The germline gives CDR1 MDHEN, CDR2 SYDVKM. Trimming cost V 3 bases and J 8 bases, with 13 bases left between them. The CDR3 region is CASSLEQHRGYTF. For the CDR3, the DNA is TGTGCCAGCAGTTTGGAACAGCACCGCGGCTACACCTTC.

V gene TRBV12-3 or TRBV12-4 combines with J gene TRBJ2-4; TRBD2 aligns across 7 bases. V lost 5 bases to trimming and J lost 8 bases; unmatched junction nucleotides: 6. This CDR3 region has 13 residues. CDR3 bases: TGTGCCAGCAGTAACTTGGGGGGGGACATTCAGTACTTC. It yields the protein CASSNLGGDIQYF.

The chain combines TRBV6-5 with TRBJ2-1; 8 bases are a match to TRBD1. V shed 2 bases and J 5 bases; nucleotides not matched to a gene: 11. This CDR3 is built from 17 residues. Germline lookup yields CDR1 MNHEY and CDR2 SVGAGI. The CDR3 nucleotides are TGTGCCAGCAGTTACGTTTCCCAGGCAGGGGGCAACAATGAGCAGTTCTTC. It encodes CASSYVSQAGGNNEQFF.

The genes are TRBV29-1 and TRBJ2-1; D uncertain. The CDR3 is made up of 12 amino acids. V was pared by 7 bases and J by 3 bases, with 10 bases between. Germline V gene lookup returns CDR1 SQVTM and CDR2 ANQGSEA. The CDR3 nucleotides are TGCAGCGACCGTAAGGTCTACAATGAGCAGTTCTTC. It encodes CSDRKVYNEQFF.

The chain links TRBV29-1 to TRBJ1-2; possible D gene TRBD1, 5 bases. This CDR3 is 12 amino acids long. Germline V gene lookup returns CDR1 SQVTM and CDR2 ANQGSEA. With 6 bases removed from V and 4 bases from J, the gap between germline ends came to 12 bases. The CDR3 coding sequence is TGCAGCGTCCATGGGGGGTCCTATGGCTACACCTTC. It encodes CSVHGGSYGYTF. Based on the CDR3 plus reference TRBV29-1 and TRBJ1-2, the full variable domain is SAVISQKPSRDICQRGTSLTIQCQVDSQVTMMFWYRQQPGQSLTLIATANQGSEATYESGFVIDKFPISRPNLTFSTLTVSNMSPEDSSIYLCSVHGGSYGYTFGSGTRLTVV.

The chain employs TRBV6-2 or TRBV6-3 and TRBJ1-6, with D unclear. With 2 bases removed from V and 13 bases from J, the gap between germline ends came to 12 bases. In germline, CDR1 is MNHEY, CDR2 SVGEGT. The CDR3 loop spans 13 amino acids. CDR3 protein: CASSYLGLRPLHF. The CDR3 DNA reads as TGTGCCAGCAGTTACCTCGGTCTGAGGCCCCTCCACTTT.

The sample holds one count of this clonotype. The V call is TRBV28, the J call TRBJ1-1; D gene unclear. The CDR3 sequence is 13 residues long. Germline CDR1 and CDR2: MDHEN and SYDVKM. V was clipped by 3 bases and J by 4 bases, with 9 bases between them. The CDR3 coding sequence is TGTGCCAGCAGTTTGCTCCCTTCCACTGAAGCTTTCTTT. This codes for CASSLLPSTEAFF.

J is TRBJ2-1 and V is TRBV15; D may be TRBD2 (6 bases). Germline CDR1 is LNHNV and CDR2 is YYDKDF (reference sequence). The V gene lost 0 bases and the J gene lost 5 bases, with 11 bases spanning the gap. This CDR3 has 15 residues. Here the CDR3 reads CATSRDSGGDNEQFF. In nucleotides, the CDR3 is TGTGCCACCAGCAGAGATAGCGGAGGGGACAATGAGCAGTTCTTC.

The chain recombines TRBV20-1 with TRBJ2-7; D unclear. V dropped 3 bases and J dropped 2 bases, with 5 bases sitting between them. This CDR3 is built from 11 residues. The germline V gene encodes CDR1 DFQATT and CDR2 SNEGSKA (reference sequence). In DNA, the CDR3 is TGCAGTGCTAGGCGAACCTACGAGCAGTACTTC. This encodes CSARRTYEQYF.

The chain couples TRBV18 to TRBJ2-1; perhaps TRBD1 as D (6 bases). The CDR3 consists of 15 residues. The V end lost 3 bases, the J end lost 3 bases, and 12 bases lay between the germline ends. CDR1 and CDR2 (germline): KGHSH, LQKENI. DNA for the CDR3: TGTGCCAGCTCACCCTCTACAGGGCACTACAATGAGCAGTTCTTC. This translates into CASSPSTGHYNEQFF.

V usage is TRBV29-1 and J usage is TRBJ2-5; a weak D match, TRBD2 (5 bases). V lost 6 bases to trimming and J lost 1 base, with 9 bases between them. The CDR3 is 12 amino acids. Germline CDR1 and CDR2: SQVTM and ANQGSEA. The CDR3 region is CSVTGVQETQYF. For the CDR3, the DNA is TGCAGCGTCACCGGGGTCCAAGAGACCCAGTACTTC.

The chain combines TRBV27 with TRBJ1-4; 8 bases are shared with TRBD1. The length of the CDR3 is 16 residues. Trimming at V came to 5 bases and at J to 8 bases, leaving 13 bases not matched to a gene. Germline V gene sequence: CDR1 MNHEY, CDR2 SMNVEV (reference sequence). CDR3 sequence: CASSHRPTGAGEKLFF. The CDR3 DNA reads as TGTGCCAGCAGTCACCGCCCGACAGGGGCAGGGGAAAAACTGTTTTTT.

CDR3: CASSYRVGPSSYEQYF. The CDR3 region has the DNA TGTGCCAGCAGTTACCGCGTAGGCCCCTCGTCCTACGAGCAGTACTTC. J is TRBJ2-7 and V is TRBV6-6; unclear D gene. Germline CDR1 reads MNHNY; CDR2 reads SVGAGI (reference sequence). The CDR3 runs 16 residues. The germline V and J ends were trimmed by 2 bases and 1 base, with 15 bases remaining between them.

V usage is TRBV24-1 and J usage is TRBJ2-5; D tentatively reads TRBD1 or TRBD2 (5 bases each). From germline, CDR1 is KGHDR and CDR2 SFDVKD. Trimming pared 7 bases from V and 6 bases from J, leaving 11 bases between. This CDR3 is built from 12 residues. CDR3 in DNA: TGTGCCACCAGGGGACCCACCAAGACCCAGTACTTC. Translating gives CATRGPTKTQYF.

The chain couples TRBV29-1 to TRBJ2-3; 7 bases are shared with TRBD1. V was clipped by 6 bases and J by 0 bases; unmatched bases: 3. CDR1 and CDR2 (germline): SQVTM, ANQGSEA. The CDR3 runs to 13 residues. The CDR3 DNA reads as TGCAGCGTACGACAGGGTAGCACAGATACGCAGTATTTT. This translates into CSVRQGSTDTQYF.

The table lists this clonotype with a count of one. The CDR3 DNA reads as TGTGCCTGGAGTGGGAGTTCCGATCAGCCCCAGCATTTT. Encoded protein: CAWSGSSDQPQHF. The chain couples TRBV30 to TRBJ1-5; no definite D call. V was shortened by 1 base and J by 5 bases, with 9 bases between the two germline ends. CDR1 is GTSNPN, CDR2 SVGIG, per germline (reference sequence). This CDR3 has 13 amino acids. Full variable domain (outside the CDR3, taken from reference TRBV30 and TRBJ1-5): SQTIHQWPATLVQPVGSPLSLECTVEGTSNPNLYWYRQAAGRGLQLLFYSVGIGQISSEVPQNLSASRPQDRQFILSSKKLLLSDSGFYLCAWSGSSDQPQHFGDGTRLSIL.

The sample holds one count of this clonotype. The genes are TRBV5-1 and TRBJ1-6, with 10 bases identical to TRBD1. From germline, CDR1 is SGHRS and CDR2 YFSETQ. The CDR3 has 16 residues. Trimming cost V 4 bases and J 5 bases; bases outside gene matches: 6. For the CDR3, the DNA is TGCGCCAGCAGCCCCCAGACAGGGGGCCATAATTCACCCCTCCACTTT. Protein sequence: CASSPQTGGHNSPLHF.